The 16 T cell receptor beta chains below were found in one sample sequenced in a study of T cells expressing NK-cell markers. TCRdb reanalyzed the 5' RACE reads, giving one entry per CDR3 protein sequence and no DNA. The sample totals about 390,000 distinct CDR3 sequences. Sequencing input: blood T cells: a sorted CD56 or NKG2C T cell subset, CD4+ or CD8+ T cells, or bulk PBMC T cells (not recorded which). The receptors were gathered from a woman in her forties or fifties in good health.

The rearrangement links TRBV7-2 to TRBJ2-7; TCRdb outputs TRBD2, but without DNA this stays unchecked. The V gene's germline CDR1 is SGHTA and CDR2 FQGNSA. This CDR3 region has 15 residues. The CDR3 spells CASSLSHPIVDEQYF. The full variable domain, completed using reference TRBV7-2 and TRBJ2-7, is GAGVSQSPSNKVTEKGKDVELRCDPISGHTALYWYRQSLGQGLEFLIYFQGNSAPDKSGLPSDRFSAERTGGSVSTLTIQRTQQEDSAVYLCASSLSHPIVDEQYFGPGTRLTVT.

V gene TRBV25-1 combines with J gene TRBJ2-1; there is no DNA to check the TCRdb D call of TRBD2. This CDR3 is built from 17 residues. Germline V gives CDR1 MGHDK, CDR2 SYGVNS. CDR3 loop: CASREAGTSGRMNEQFF. The entire variable domain, with the rest obtained from reference TRBV25-1 and TRBJ2-1, is as follows: EADIYQTPRYLVIGTGKKITLECSQTMGHDKMYWYQQDPGMELHLIHYSYGVNSTEKGDLSSESTVSRIRTEHFPLTLESARPSHTSQYLCASREAGTSGRMNEQFFGPGTRLTVL.

This chain uses TRBV5-1 with TRBJ2-7. The CDR3 covers 12 residues. From germline, CDR1 is SGHRS and CDR2 YFSETQ. The CDR3 is CASSSESIEQYF. The full variable domain, rest sourced from reference TRBV5-1 and TRBJ2-7, is KAGVTQTPRYLIKTRGQQVTLSCSPISGHRSVSWYQQTPGQGLQFLFEYFSETQRNKGNFPGRFSGRQFSNSRSEMNVSTLELGDSALYLCASSSESIEQYFGPGTRLTVT.

This chain joins TRBV6-6 and TRBJ2-5; TCRdb proposes TRBD1, but this gene call is untestable without DNA. The germline gives CDR1 MNHNY, CDR2 SVGAGI (reference sequence). This CDR3 comprises 14 residues. CDR3 residues: CASSWTGKQETQYF.

The chain's CDR3 is CASIGRQANTGELFF. This chain uses TRBV2 with TRBJ2-2; TCRdb designates TRBD2, a call that cannot be tested without DNA. CDR1 and CDR2 (germline): SNHLY, FYNNEI. The CDR3 covers 15 residues.

The V and J genes are TRBV15 and TRBJ2-2; the TCRdb D gene call, TRBD2, has no DNA to confirm it. In germline, CDR1 is LNHNV, CDR2 YYDKDF (reference sequence). This CDR3 spans 17 amino acids. The CDR3 is CATSTWGGLVKTGELFF.

The V gene is TRBV4-1, the J gene TRBJ1-1; TCRdb returns TRBD1, unconfirmable since there is no DNA. The CDR3 covers 14 residues. Germline CDR1 reads MGHRA; CDR2 reads YSYEKL. CDR3: CASSYRPGTTEAFF.

The V and J genes are TRBV28 and TRBJ1-1; with no DNA, the TCRdb D assignment of TRBD1 cannot be verified. The V gene's germline CDR1 is MDHEN and CDR2 SYDVKM. This CDR3 spans 14 amino acids. This chain's CDR3 is CASSLNPPNTEAFF.

The chain is built from TRBV12-3 or TRBV12-4 and TRBJ2-1; the D call from TCRdb, TRBD1, cannot be confirmed without DNA. This CDR3 comprises 14 residues. CDR3 residues: CASSPGELYNEQFF.

The chain has TRBV7-9 and TRBJ1-2; TCRdb picks TRBD1, but there is no DNA to check that call. Germline V gene sequence: CDR1 SEHNR, CDR2 FQNEAQ (reference sequence). There are 11 residues in the CDR3. CDR3 sequence reads: CASSRGDGYTF.

The chain links TRBV12-3 or TRBV12-4 to TRBJ2-3; the D call of TRBD2 rests on TCRdb alone, since no DNA is present to check it. The CDR3 is 17 amino acids. CDR3 region: CASSYTFRWREADTQYF.

The gene calls are TRBV5-1 and TRBJ1-4; TCRdb proposes TRBD1, but this gene call is untestable without DNA. This CDR3 has 15 amino acids. Germline V gene sequence: CDR1 SGHRS, CDR2 YFSETQ. CDR3 sequence reads: CASRPTGGRGEKLFF.

V is TRBV27 and J is TRBJ1-1. The V gene's germline CDR1 is MNHEY and CDR2 SMNVEV (reference sequence). The CDR3 length is 12 residues. The CDR3 loop is CASSNWDTEAFF.

The chain is built from TRBV6-5 and TRBJ1-2; without DNA, the TCRdb call of TRBD1 cannot be checked. Looked up from germline, CDR1 is MNHEY and CDR2 is SVGAGI. The CDR3 contains 14 residues. CDR3 protein: CASTRGGAVYGYTF.

J is TRBJ1-4 and V is TRBV11-2; TCRdb reports TRBD1, a call that lacks DNA to check it against. The CDR3 spans 16 residues. Germline CDR1 is SGHAT and CDR2 is FQNNGV. The CDR3 here is CASSPIPGQGGRKLFF.

V gene TRBV27 combines with J gene TRBJ2-5; TCRdb designates TRBD2, a call that cannot be tested without DNA. This CDR3 is 14 amino acids long. Germline CDR1 is MNHEY and CDR2 is SMNVEV (reference sequence). The CDR3 is CASRGLAGQETQYF.